This T cell receptor beta chain came from a study of cytomegalovirus exposure and HLA in healthy donors. As for the study in general: Of a few hundred genotyped donors, around 80% grouped in the Caucasian-associated ancestry cluster.

Study conclusions and caveats: With DRB1 most and HLA-C fewest, TCR association rates differed between HLA loci in a later analysis.

CDR1 is MNHEY, CDR2 SVGAGI, per germline. There are 13 residues in the CDR3. Trimming stripped 0 bases from V and 6 bases from J, with 3 bases between. PCR used 60 Vbeta primers and 13 Jbeta primers. TCRdb's table, derived via immunoSEQ multiplex PCR, lists solely in-frame clones and lacks some. This sample has 130,000 to 150,000 clones, with more than 75% found just once. Concerning this clone: Its antigen is undetermined.

This sequence joins TRBV6-5 and TRBJ1-6; D is uncertain. The sequenced material came from PBMCs. The TCR comes from a female donor in good health and CMV-seronegative. DNA for the CDR3: TGTGCCAGCAGTTACTCTCTTAATTCACCCCTCCACTTT. This codes for CASSYSLNSPLHF.